These 8 T cell receptor beta chains were sequenced from one sample in a study of cytomegalovirus exposure and HLA in healthy donors. The assay was immunoSEQ multiplex PCR, and TCRdb's table has in-frame clones only and misses some. There are some 79,000 clones in the sample; roughly 94% occur only once, and 3% to 3.5% lies in the top ten. Sequenced: PBMCs. All receptors come from a woman younger than 30 in good health and CMV-seropositive.

This sequence joins TRBV7-8 and TRBJ2-7; possibly TRBD1 for D (8 bases). The CDR3 extends over 16 amino acids. V was cut by 5 bases and J by 5 bases, with 22 bases left in between. The germline V gene encodes CDR1 SGHVS and CDR2 FQNEAQ. The CDR3 sequence is CASSPWMTGEGDEQYF. The DNA of the CDR3 is TGTGCCAGCAGCCCCTGGATGACAGGGGAGGGGGACGAGCAGTACTTC.

The CDR3 DNA follows: TGTGCCAGCAGCAAAGTTGAGACAGGGCCAGATACGCAGTATTTT. This translates into CASSKVETGPDTQYF. V gene TRBV21-1 combines with J gene TRBJ2-3; TRBD1 is the table's D call, not checked against the DNA. TRBV21-1 is noted as a pseudogene. This CDR3 contains 15 residues.

Only one count was recorded for this clone. The chain joins TRBV6-1 to TRBJ2-1; D remains unclear. V was shortened by 2 bases and J by 4 bases, with 12 bases between the two germline ends. Germline CDR1 reads MNHNS; CDR2 reads SASEGT. The CDR3 consists of 15 residues. The chain's CDR3 is CASSERSVGYNEQFF. The CDR3 DNA reads as TGTGCCAGCAGTGAACGGAGCGTCGGGTACAATGAGCAGTTCTTC.

The rearrangement joins TRBV19 to TRBJ1-2; D is uncertain. Germline loops: CDR1 LNHDA, CDR2 SQIVND (reference sequence). This CDR3 region has 14 residues. The V and J ends lost 7 bases and 2 bases respectively, with 14 bases between them. The CDR3 DNA reads as TGTGCCAGTACCGACCTGCAGGCGAACTATGGCTACACCTTC. Translation: CASTDLQANYGYTF.

The chain links TRBV27 to TRBJ2-1, with TRBD2 matching 9 bases. CDR3 length: 16 amino acids. Germline trimming cut 8 bases from V and 2 bases from J; bases unmatched to any gene: 10. Germline V gene data show CDR1 as MNHEY and CDR2 as SMNVEV (reference sequence). DNA of the CDR3: TGTGCCAGCGGCCGTAGTAGCGGGAGAGCCTACAATGAGCAGTTCTTC. Translated: CASGRSSGRAYNEQFF.

The chain recombines TRBV29-1 with TRBJ1-1; a possible D gene is TRBD1 (5 bases). Germline V gene data show CDR1 as SQVTM and CDR2 as ANQGSEA. The CDR3 covers 10 residues. Trimming stripped 4 bases from V and 8 bases from J, with 8 bases between. CDR3 protein: CSVAPGEAFF. The CDR3 DNA sequence: TGCAGCGTTGCCCCAGGGGAAGCTTTCTTT.

This clone was detected only a few times. This chain links TRBV19 with TRBJ2-7; D gene unclear. CDR1 and CDR2 from the germline V gene are LNHDA and SQIVND (reference sequence). This CDR3 has 14 residues. Trimming shortened V by 1 base and J by 2 bases, and 9 bases separated the two germline ends. In DNA, the CDR3 is TGTGCCAGTAGTATAGGAGGCACCCCCTACGAGCAGTACTTC. Translation gives CASSIGGTPYEQYF.

The chain employs TRBV11-3 and TRBJ2-1; 9 nucleotides agree with TRBD2. Germline-derived CDR1 and CDR2 are SGHNT and YENEEA. J lost 8 bases, V lost 2 bases, and 7 bases had no gene match. This CDR3 has 15 amino acids. CDR3 in DNA: TGTGCCAGCAGCTTAAGGGGCGGGAGGGCGTATGAGCAGTTCTTC. Its translation is CASSLRGGRAYEQFF.